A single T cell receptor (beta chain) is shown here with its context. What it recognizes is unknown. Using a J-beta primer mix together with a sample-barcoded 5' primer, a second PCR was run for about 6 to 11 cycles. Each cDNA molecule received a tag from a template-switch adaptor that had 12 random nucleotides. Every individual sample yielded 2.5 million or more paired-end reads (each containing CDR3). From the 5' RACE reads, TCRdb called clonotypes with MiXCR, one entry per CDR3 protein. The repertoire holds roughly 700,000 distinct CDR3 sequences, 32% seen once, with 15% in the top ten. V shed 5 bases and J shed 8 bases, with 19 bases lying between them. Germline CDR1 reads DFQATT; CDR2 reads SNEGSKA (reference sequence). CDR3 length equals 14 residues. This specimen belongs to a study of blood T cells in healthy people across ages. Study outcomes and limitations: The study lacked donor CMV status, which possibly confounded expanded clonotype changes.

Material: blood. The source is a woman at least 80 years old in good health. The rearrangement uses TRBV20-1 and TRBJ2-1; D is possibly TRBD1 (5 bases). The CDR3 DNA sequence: TGCAGTGCTGGTGGGATGTCAGGGTTGGATGAGCAGTTCTTC. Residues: CSAGGMSGLDEQFF.